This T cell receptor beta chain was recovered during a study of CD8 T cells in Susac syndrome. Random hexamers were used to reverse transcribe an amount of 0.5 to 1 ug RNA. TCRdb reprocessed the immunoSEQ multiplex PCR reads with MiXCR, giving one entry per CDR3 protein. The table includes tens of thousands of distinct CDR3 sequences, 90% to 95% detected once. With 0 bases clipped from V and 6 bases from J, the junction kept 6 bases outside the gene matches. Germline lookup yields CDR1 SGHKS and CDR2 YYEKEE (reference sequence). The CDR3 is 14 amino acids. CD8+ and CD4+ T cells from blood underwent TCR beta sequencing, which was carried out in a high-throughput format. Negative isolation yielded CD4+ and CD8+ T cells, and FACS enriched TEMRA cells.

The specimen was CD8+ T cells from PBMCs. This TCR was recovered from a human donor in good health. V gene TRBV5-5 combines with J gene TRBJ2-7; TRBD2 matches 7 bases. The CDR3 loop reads CASSLARLAGEQYF. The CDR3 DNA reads TGTGCCAGCAGCTTGGCGAGACTAGCAGGCGAGCAGTACTTC. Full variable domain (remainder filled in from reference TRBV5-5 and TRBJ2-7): DAGVTQSPTHLIKTRGQQVTLRCSPISGHKSVSWYQQVLGQGPQFIFQYYEKEERGRGNFPDRFSARQFPNYSSELNVNALLLGDSALYLCASSLARLAGEQYFGPGTRLTVT.